Presented here are 8 T cell receptor beta chains from one specimen sequenced in a study of blood T cell repertoires in COVID-19. Using immunoSEQ multiplex PCR, the repertoire was profiled, and TCRdb retains in-frame clones only, with some absent. This sample has 310,000 or so clones, with roughly 87% found just once. Material for sequencing was PBMCs or T cells enriched from blood (not recorded which). All receptors come from a woman aged 18-35 years who had recovered from COVID-19.

The V gene is TRBV6-2 or TRBV6-3, the J gene TRBJ2-7; a possible D gene is TRBD1 (5 bases). The germline gives CDR1 MNHEY, CDR2 SVGEGT. The CDR3 is 14 residues long. V shed 5 bases and J shed 3 bases, with 14 bases lying between them. The CDR3 bases are TGTGCCAGCAGTCTCCAGACAGAGTTCTACGAGCAGTACTTC. It encodes CASSLQTEFYEQYF.

The gene calls are TRBV28 and TRBJ1-2; TRBD1 might be the D (5 bases). Per the germline V gene, CDR1 is MDHEN and CDR2 is SYDVKM. CDR3 length: 13 residues. V gave up 6 bases and J gave up 5 bases, with 13 bases separating them. CDR3 DNA: TGTGCCAGCAGCACAGGATCTTGGTATGGCTACACCTTC. The encoded protein is CASSTGSWYGYTF.

V gene TRBV7-9 combines with J gene TRBJ1-5; the D gene is possibly TRBD1 (6 bases). CDR3 length equals 14 residues. V was cut by 4 bases and J by 1 base, with 8 bases left in between. CDR1 and CDR2 (germline): SEHNR, FQNEAQ (reference sequence). The CDR3 is CASSSTGSNQPQHF. CDR3 nucleotides: TGTGCCAGCAGCTCTACAGGGAGCAATCAGCCCCAGCATTTT.

This rearrangement joins TRBV2 to TRBJ1-4, with D maybe TRBD1 (5 bases). The CDR3 has 13 amino acids. Germline CDR1 SNHLY, CDR2 FYNNEI. V gave up 1 base and J gave up 6 bases, with 6 bases separating them. As DNA, the CDR3 is TGTGCCAGCAGTGAAGAGACAGATGAAAAACTGTTTTTT. Its translation is CASSEETDEKLFF.

The chain couples TRBV6-2 or TRBV6-3 to TRBJ2-5; no firm D call. Germline V gene lookup returns CDR1 MNHEY and CDR2 SVGEGT. The V end lost 6 bases, the J end lost 2 bases, and 7 bases lay between the germline ends. The length of the CDR3 is 12 residues. CDR3 bases: TGTGCCAGCAGCCGGCAGCAAGAGACCCAGTACTTC. Encoded protein: CASSRQQETQYF.

CDR3 sequence: CASSRGQGHTF. The CDR3 nucleotides are TGTGCCAGCAGCCGGGGACAGGGGCACACCTTC. The V gene is TRBV6-5, the J gene TRBJ1-2, with 10 bases that match TRBD1. J was trimmed by 12 bases and V by 6 bases; bases with no gene match: 4. Germline CDR1 reads MNHEY; CDR2 reads SVGAGI. The CDR3 length is 11 residues.

In DNA, the CDR3 is TGTGCCAGCAGCTTGGAGGATGGCAGGGCCATATTCTATGGCTACACCTTC. It translates to CASSLEDGRAIFYGYTF. The chain recombines TRBV5-5 with TRBJ1-2, with a possible D match to TRBD1 (5 bases). The CDR3 length is 17 residues. V was trimmed by 0 bases and J by 4 bases, leaving 19 bases between them. The germline CDR1 and CDR2 sequences are SGHKS and YYEKEE (reference sequence).

This clone came up once. J is TRBJ1-3 and V is TRBV7-2; TRBD1 matches 8 bases. V lost 0 bases and J lost 4; bases outside the gene matches: 8. From germline, CDR1 is SGHTA and CDR2 FQGNSA. The CDR3 sequence is 17 residues long. The CDR3 coding sequence is TGTGCCAGCAGCTTAGCGATCGCGTGGGACAGGGGAAACACCATATATTTT. This gives the protein CASSLAIAWDRGNTIYF.